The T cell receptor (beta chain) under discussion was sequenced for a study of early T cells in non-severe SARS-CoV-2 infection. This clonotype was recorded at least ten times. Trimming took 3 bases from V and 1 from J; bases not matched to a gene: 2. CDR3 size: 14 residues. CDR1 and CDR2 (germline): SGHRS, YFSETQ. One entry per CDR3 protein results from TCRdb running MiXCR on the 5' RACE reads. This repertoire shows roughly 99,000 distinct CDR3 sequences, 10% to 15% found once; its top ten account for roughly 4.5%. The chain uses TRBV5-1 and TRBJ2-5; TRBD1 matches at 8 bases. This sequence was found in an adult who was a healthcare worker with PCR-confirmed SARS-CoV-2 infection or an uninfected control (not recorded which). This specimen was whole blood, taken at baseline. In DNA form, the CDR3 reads TGCGCCAGCAGCTCTGGACAGGGCCAAGAGACCCAGTACTTC. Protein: CASSSGQGQETQYF.